This T cell receptor (beta chain) was documented in a study of cytomegalovirus exposure and HLA in healthy donors. Study-wide findings and caveats: An analysis done earlier found most TCR beta V segments productive about 87% or about 30% of the time. It was reported in a later analysis that an Asian-associated ancestry cluster showed fewer N-insertions than the 666-donor mean. Under in vitro conditions, a few CMV-associated chains were confirmed as specific for CMV antigens.

A multiplex PCR was run with 60 Vbeta primers and 13 Jbeta primers. TCRdb's copy holds only in-frame clones and misses some; the assay was immunoSEQ multiplex PCR. The data show over 120,000 clones, approximately 74% seen once. The CDR3 spans 17 residues. Germline trimming cut 4 bases from V and 2 bases from J; bases unmatched to any gene: 10. Looked up from germline, CDR1 is SGHRS and CDR2 is YFSETQ. On this clone itself: Antigen specificity is unknown.

V usage is TRBV5-1 and J usage is TRBJ1-5; 9 positions agree with TRBD1. Sequenced input: PBMCs. The TCR was taken from a man between 18 and 29 years old in good health and CMV-seropositive. Here the CDR3 DNA reads TGCGCCAGCAGCCCGGGGACAGGGAATCTGGGCAATCAGCCCCAGCATTTT. The encoded protein is CASSPGTGNLGNQPQHF.